This T cell receptor (beta chain) was identified during a study of cytomegalovirus exposure and HLA in healthy donors. Study details: Sequencing of roughly 180 million T cells in an earlier analysis found approximately 120 million unique TCR beta sequences.

The PCR had 60 Vbeta and 13 Jbeta primers. The table came from immunoSEQ multiplex PCR; TCRdb's copy has only in-frame clones and leaves some out. Of 180,000 or so clones detected, 70% to 85% appear once; the ten largest clones hold around 0.1%. The CDR3 totals 16 residues. V was cut by 3 bases and J by 7 bases, with 19 bases left in between. CDR1 is SEHNR and CDR2 is FQNEAQ in the germline V gene (reference sequence). This receptor was identified in a boy aged 2 to 10 in good health and CMV-seronegative. The sample taken for sequencing was PBMCs. The V gene is TRBV7-9, the J gene TRBJ2-1; a weak D match, TRBD1 (6 bases). CDR3 sequence: CASSLPPGQKRNEQFF. The CDR3 coding sequence is TGTGCCAGCAGCTTGCCGCCGGGACAAAAAAGGAATGAGCAGTTCTTC. Full variable domain (rest looked up from reference TRBV7-9 and TRBJ2-1): DTGVSQNPRHKITKRGQNVTFRCDPISEHNRLYWYRQTLGQGPEFLTYFQNEAQLEKSRLLSDRFSAERPKGSFSTLEIQRTEQGDSAMYLCASSLPPGQKRNEQFFGPGTRLTVL.